The next 27 T cell receptor beta chains were all read from a single sample in a study of metastatic and nonmetastatic thyroid tumors (TCRdb year 2020). No treatment had been received by any patient before thyroid surgery. Library preparation used PCR. TCRdb names Illumina HiSeq 4000 as the instrument used. TCRdb reprocessed the public reads (quality trimming at Q25 with fastp, clone calling with MiXCR) and kept in-frame beta chains. This sample comprises around 50,000 clones, 25% to 35% of them detected only once. The ten largest clonotypes hold roughly 15% of the sample. Sequenced material: blood. The receptors originated from a female donor with papillary thyroid cancer or a benign thyroid nodule (not recorded which). Some clones in this sample may be carry-over from other donors' samples.

This clone was found many times. The CDR3 region has the DNA TGTGCCAGCACCCCAACACGACAGAGCTCTGGAAACACCATATATTTT. It yields the protein CASTPTRQSSGNTIYF. This rearrangement joins TRBV11-1 to TRBJ1-3, with D perhaps matching TRBD1 (5 bases). Germline V gene sequence: CDR1 SGHAT, CDR2 FQDESV (reference sequence). V lost 7 bases and J lost 0, with 16 bases in between. There are 16 residues in the CDR3.

This clone was detected ten times or more. The chain links TRBV2 to TRBJ1-2; D might be TRBD1 (5 bases). CDR1 is SNHLY and CDR2 is FYNNEI in the germline V gene. The CDR3 sequence is 16 residues long. The V end lost 2 bases, the J end lost 0 bases, and 13 bases lay between the germline ends. CDR3 coding DNA: TGTGCCAGCAGTGAACCGGGGGTAGAGGCTAACTATGGCTACACCTTC. Amino acid sequence: CASSEPGVEANYGYTF.

This clone was recorded a few times. The chain carries TRBV20-1 and TRBJ2-7; D unclear. Trimming took off 3 bases at V and 0 bases at J, with 15 bases between the two ends. Germline V gives CDR1 DFQATT, CDR2 SNEGSKA (reference sequence). CDR3 length: 15 amino acids. CDR3 coding DNA: TGCAGTGCTAGGGATACAACAGATTACTCCTACGAGCAGTACTTC. This encodes CSARDTTDYSYEQYF.

This clone rates as medium-sized. The rearrangement joins TRBV6-1 to TRBJ2-1, with TRBD1 identical over 7 bases. Germline loops: CDR1 MNHNS, CDR2 SASEGT. This CDR3 has 12 amino acids. The V and J ends lost 6 bases and 8 bases, in that order; junction bases with no gene match: 4. CDR3 sequence reads: CASRTGVHEQFF. The CDR3 DNA reads TGTGCCAGCAGAACAGGGGTCCATGAGCAGTTCTTC.

In its sample, this clone was seen a few times. The rearrangement uses TRBV27 and TRBJ2-7, with a tentative D call TRBD1 (6 bases). The length of the CDR3 is 13 residues. V shed 3 bases and J shed 6 bases, with 12 bases lying between them. The V gene's germline CDR1 is MNHEY and CDR2 SMNVEV (reference sequence). CDR3 DNA: TGTGCCAGCAGTTTGGACAGCCTTGGCGAGCAGTACTTC. Translated, it gives CASSLDSLGEQYF.

This clone showed up just a few times. This chain's CDR3 is CASSEVRRIYNSPLHF. CDR3 in DNA: TGTGCCAGCAGTGAAGTACGGCGAATCTATAATTCACCCCTCCACTTT. The rearrangement links TRBV6-1 to TRBJ1-6; D is uncertain. The V gene's germline CDR1 is MNHNS and CDR2 SASEGT. The CDR3 contains 16 residues. Between the trimmed V and J ends, which lost 1 base and 3 bases, there was a span of 10 bases.

On this clone: Other DNA sequences from this sample encode an identical CDR3 as well. The chain joins TRBV6-2 or TRBV6-3 to TRBJ2-1; TRBD2 agrees at 7 bases. Germline CDR1 is MNHEY and CDR2 is SVGEGT. J was trimmed by 0 bases and V by 0 bases; bases with no gene match: 2. This CDR3 has 16 residues. CDR3 loop: CASSYSASGSYNEQFF. CDR3 nucleotides: TGTGCCAGCAGTTACTCGGCTAGCGGCTCCTACAATGAGCAGTTCTTC.

This clone occurred many times. The rearrangement joins TRBV11-2 to TRBJ2-2, with D tentatively TRBD2 (6 bases). The germline V gene has CDR1 SGHAT and CDR2 FQNNGV. V lost 4 bases and J lost 5, with 17 bases in between. This CDR3 contains 16 residues. The CDR3 bases are TGTGCCAGCAGCTCGGGACTGCTAGTAGGAACCGGGGAGCTGTTTTTT. Its translation: CASSSGLLVGTGELFF. The full variable domain, its missing parts supplied by reference TRBV11-2 and TRBJ2-2, is EAGVAQSPRYKIIEKRQSVAFWCNPISGHATLYWYQQILGQGPKLLIQFQNNGVVDDSQLPKDRFSAERLKGVDSTLKIQPAKLEDSAVYLCASSSGLLVGTGELFFGEGSRLTVL.

V gene TRBV6-1 combines with J gene TRBJ2-1; 7 bases align to TRBD2. Germline-derived CDR1 and CDR2 are MNHNS and SASEGT. The trim removed 6 bases at V and 4 bases at J, leaving 12 bases unmatched. This CDR3 is 16 amino acids long. The CDR3 sequence: CASSQSRGGVYNEQFF. The CDR3 DNA reads as TGTGCCAGCAGCCAGTCCCGGGGAGGGGTTTACAATGAGCAGTTCTTC.

This rearrangement joins TRBV20-1 to TRBJ2-2, with D perhaps TRBD2 (6 bases). Germline CDR1 and CDR2: DFQATT and SNEGSKA (reference sequence). The V and J ends lost 0 bases and 6 bases respectively, with 11 bases between them. The CDR3 spans 14 residues. In DNA form, the CDR3 reads TGCAGTGCTAGAGATCCGGGGGAAGCCGGGGAGCTGTTTTTT. Translation gives CSARDPGEAGELFF.

The J gene is TRBJ2-1, the V gene TRBV9; tentative D call: TRBD2 (6 bases). This CDR3 spans 15 amino acids. Trimming stripped 2 bases from V and 9 bases from J, with 18 bases between. Germline CDR1 is SGDLS and CDR2 is YYNGEE. This CDR3 reads CASSVAEGLVGEQFF. The CDR3, as DNA: TGTGCCAGCAGCGTTGCGGAGGGCCTAGTAGGTGAGCAGTTCTTC.

This clone was recorded a few times. This chain uses TRBV5-1 with TRBJ2-2; a possible D gene is TRBD2 (6 bases). This CDR3 spans 15 amino acids. V dropped 0 bases and J dropped 1 base, with 7 bases sitting between them. Germline V lookup: CDR1 SGHRS, CDR2 YFSETQ. CDR3 sequence reads: CASSLEAGNTGELFF. The CDR3 DNA follows: TGCGCCAGCAGCTTGGAAGCGGGGAACACCGGGGAGCTGTTTTTT.

This clone was counted only a few times. The rearrangement joins TRBV6-1 to TRBJ1-1, with D hard to call. V gave up 8 bases and J gave up 1 base, with 11 bases separating them. The CDR3 runs to 13 residues. Germline loops: CDR1 MNHNS, CDR2 SASEGT. The CDR3 nucleotides are TGTGCCAGCTCCATGACTCGGAACACTGAAGCTTTCTTT. This encodes CASSMTRNTEAFF.

This clone appeared a few times. At one of its ends the junction is not consistent with the germline gene, which may arise from a read error. CDR3 nucleotide sequence: TGTGCTAGCAGCTCCGCCCTGGGGGTAGCGGGACAATACACCGGGGAGCTGTTTTTT. Residues: CASSSALGVAGQYTGELFF. The rearrangement joins TRBV7-6 to TRBJ2-2; 8 positions agree with TRBD2. The CDR3 extends over 19 amino acids. Germline V gene lookup returns CDR1 SGHVS and CDR2 FNYEAQ. Full variable domain (rest looked up from reference TRBV7-6 and TRBJ2-2): GAGVSQSPRYKVTKRGQDVALRCDPISGHVSLYWYRQALGQGPEFLTYFNYEAQQDKSGLPNDRFSAERPEGSISTLTIQRTEQRDSAMYRCASSSALGVAGQYTGELFFGEGSRLTVL.

This clone is classed as medium-sized. This chain links TRBV28 with TRBJ2-7; D is unclear. From germline, CDR1 is MDHEN and CDR2 SYDVKM. The V end was cut by 2 bases, the J end by 0 bases, with 14 bases between. The CDR3 consists of 16 residues. CDR3 sequence reads: CASSLNRRISSYEQYF. CDR3 sequence (DNA): TGTGCCAGCAGTTTAAACCGGCGGATCTCCTCCTACGAGCAGTACTTC.

The V and J genes are TRBV5-1 and TRBJ2-7; tentatively, D is TRBD1 (6 bases). The CDR3 totals 16 residues. V dropped 3 bases and J dropped 3 bases, with 19 bases sitting between them. Germline CDR1 and CDR2: SGHRS and YFSETQ. The CDR3 loop reads CASSSKTGQPVYEQYF. CDR3 nucleotides: TGCGCCAGCAGCTCCAAAACGGGACAACCAGTCTACGAGCAGTACTTC.

This clone was observed many times. V gene TRBV19 combines with J gene TRBJ1-1, with TRBD1 matching 8 bases. CDR1 and CDR2 from the germline V gene are LNHDA and SQIVND (reference sequence). Unmatched junction bases numbered 5, after V lost 6 bases and J lost 2 bases. CDR3 length: 14 residues. CDR3 in DNA: TGTGCCAGTAGAAACAGGGGGGCCAACACTGAAGCTTTCTTT. Residues: CASRNRGANTEAFF.

The chain employs TRBV2 and TRBJ2-5; TRBD2 is a possible D gene (5 bases). V gave up 4 bases and J gave up 5 bases, with 11 bases separating them. Germline V CDR1 and CDR2: SNHLY, FYNNEI. The CDR3 is 13 residues long. The CDR3 sequence is CASSAVGGETQYF. Written as DNA, the CDR3 is TGTGCCAGCAGTGCGGTAGGCGGGGAGACCCAGTACTTC.

The chain uses TRBV9 and TRBJ1-6; maybe TRBD1 (5 bases). Germline lookup yields CDR1 SGDLS and CDR2 YYNGEE. The CDR3 extends over 15 amino acids. With 0 bases removed from V and 9 bases from J, the gap between germline ends came to 13 bases. In DNA, the CDR3 is TGTGCCAGCAGCGTAGGCGACAGTGGCGCTTCACCCCTCCACTTT. Translating it yields CASSVGDSGASPLHF.

This chain connects TRBV6-2 or TRBV6-3 to TRBJ2-2, with D maybe TRBD2 (5 bases). The V gene's germline CDR1 is MNHEY and CDR2 SVGEGT. This CDR3 is built from 15 residues. Trimming left V 6 bases short and J 3 bases short, with 14 bases between. CDR3 amino acids: CASRLGEKDTGELFF. CDR3 nucleotides: TGTGCCAGCAGACTAGGAGAAAAGGACACCGGGGAGCTGTTTTTT.

V usage is TRBV6-5 and J usage is TRBJ1-3; 9 bases are a match to TRBD1. J lost 4 bases, V lost 1 base, and 5 bases had no gene match. The CDR3 spans 16 residues. Germline loops: CDR1 MNHEY, CDR2 SVGAGI. The CDR3 DNA sequence: TGTGCCAGCAGTTACTTACAGGGGGCGTCGGGAAACACCATATATTTT. It translates to CASSYLQGASGNTIYF.

The chain links TRBV12-3 or TRBV12-4 to TRBJ1-5, with D possibly being TRBD1 (5 bases). The V gene lost 7 bases and the J gene lost 2 bases, with 18 bases spanning the gap. This CDR3 comprises 16 residues. CDR3 residues: CASNLNRRMGNQPQHF. Written as DNA, the CDR3 is TGTGCCAGCAACCTAAACAGGCGTATGGGCAATCAGCCCCAGCATTTT.

The chain has TRBV6-1 and TRBJ2-7; TRBD2 matches 8 bases. V gave up 4 bases and J gave up 6 bases; unmatched junction bases: 8. In germline, CDR1 is MNHNS, CDR2 SASEGT. The CDR3 consists of 14 residues. The CDR3 bases are TGTGCCAGCAGTGTTCGGGAGGGGAGGTTCGAGCAGTACTTC. Translated: CASSVREGRFEQYF.

The J gene is TRBJ1-5, the V gene TRBV5-1; D not resolved. With 0 bases removed from V and 7 bases from J, the gap between germline ends came to 11 bases. The germline CDR1 and CDR2 sequences are SGHRS and YFSETQ. There are 14 residues in the CDR3. CDR3 in DNA: TGCGCCAGCAGCTTGGCCGGGGTCGGGCAGCCCCAGCATTTT. The encoded protein is CASSLAGVGQPQHF.

The genes are TRBV13 and TRBJ2-1; TRBD1 matches 9 bases. The V segment lost 4 bases and the J segment 12 bases; nucleotides outside the gene matches: 10. The CDR3 covers 14 residues. CDR1 is PRHDT and CDR2 is FYEKMQ in the germline V gene (reference sequence). CDR3 coding DNA: TGTGCCAGCAGCTGGGAAACAGGGGGCGCCGCGCAGTTCTTC. It codes for CASSWETGGAAQFF.

The chain links TRBV11-1 to TRBJ2-1; 8 bases fit TRBD1. CDR1 and CDR2 from the germline V gene are SGHAT and FQDESV (reference sequence). Trimming at V came to 5 bases and at J to 8 bases, leaving 14 bases not matched to a gene. The CDR3 has 16 residues. The CDR3 here is CASSLRQTSGGDEQFF. In nucleotides, the CDR3 is TGTGCCAGCAGCCTCCGACAGACATCAGGGGGCGATGAGCAGTTCTTC.

There are a few counts of this clone. The J gene is TRBJ1-5, the V gene TRBV28, with 8 bases matching TRBD1. Trimming cost V 7 bases and J 2 bases; bases outside gene matches: 7. Looked up from germline, CDR1 is MDHEN and CDR2 is SYDVKM. The CDR3 sequence is 15 residues long. CDR3 sequence (DNA): TGTGCCAGCATCGGACAGGGTAGTCGCAATCAGCCCCAGCATTTT. It is translated as CASIGQGSRNQPQHF.